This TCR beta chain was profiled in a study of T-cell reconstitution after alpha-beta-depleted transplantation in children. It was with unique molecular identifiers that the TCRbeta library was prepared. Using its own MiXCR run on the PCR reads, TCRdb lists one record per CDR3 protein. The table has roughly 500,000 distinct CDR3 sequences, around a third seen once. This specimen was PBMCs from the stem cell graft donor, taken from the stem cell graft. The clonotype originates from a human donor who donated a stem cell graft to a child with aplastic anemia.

The CDR3 region is CAIRSGNYGYTF. In DNA, the CDR3 is TGTGCCATCAGGTCCGGGAACTATGGCTACACCTTC. This sequence joins TRBV10-3 and TRBJ1-2; D not certain. Germline V gene lookup returns CDR1 ENHRY and CDR2 SYGVKD. The CDR3 runs 12 residues. V dropped 6 bases and J dropped 2 bases, with 7 bases sitting between them.